Listed here is a single T cell receptor beta chain. Antigen specificity is unknown. The data stem from a study of Ad26.COV2.S vaccination and SARS-CoV-2 variants. In the study overall: Within the COV1001 Ad26.COV2.S trial arm, the donor was enrolled. Ad26.COV2.S, an intramuscular injection, was given once or twice 56 days apart. Findings of the study overall: Total T cell responses were possibly underestimated by TCR breadth and depth analyses.

Treatment meaning: 19 received Ad26.COV2.S at low or high dose, single or two shots; about 5 received placebo; per-sample allocation not given. Samples analyzed were those drawn on day 63 after the first vaccine or placebo injection. This adult donor, from Boston, was 18-55 years old. Clones were read by immunoSEQ multiplex PCR, and TCRdb kept only the in-frame ones, dropping some. The table records roughly 700,000 clones, about 90% of them present only once. This CDR3 has 11 residues. The V gene lost 3 bases and the J gene lost 8 bases, with 8 bases spanning the gap. The germline V gene encodes CDR1 GTSNPN and CDR2 SVGIG (reference sequence).

The TCR comes from a person between 18 and 59 years old who received the Ad26.COV2.S COVID-19 vaccine or a placebo. This chain links TRBV30 with TRBJ2-1; D might be TRBD1 (5 bases). The sample in question was peripheral blood, obtained in a trial of Ad26.COV2.S vaccine versus placebo. The CDR3 region has the DNA TGTGCCTGGAGGCCAGGGTATGAGCAGTTCTTC. Protein: CAWRPGYEQFF.